Listed below are T cell receptor beta chains from one sample, sequenced in a study of T cell changes during pregnancy in multiple sclerosis. Assay: immunoSEQ multiplex PCR; the TCRdb copy retains only in-frame clones and omits some. The table includes tens of thousands of clones, around 93% detected once. Sequencing used peripheral blood, obtained in the first trimester of pregnancy. The receptors come from a female donor in good health, enrolled as a control in a pregnancy study. Both conserved end residues are trimmed from each CDR3.

V gene: TRBV9; J gene: TRBJ1-1; CDR3 protein: ASSTNTNTEAF
V gene: TRBV27; J gene: TRBJ2-1; CDR3 protein: ASRTSGGEQF
V gene: TRBV5-1; J gene: TRBJ1-3; CDR3 protein: ASSLERQGASGNTIY
V gene: TRBV6-5; J gene: TRBJ1-3; CDR3 protein: ASRDPGLRNTIY
V gene: TRBV4-2; J gene: TRBJ2-7; CDR3 protein: ASSQDLGGQSIAEQY
V gene: TRBV18; J gene: TRBJ2-5; CDR3 protein: ASSPPSGGEETQY
V gene: TRBV7-3; J gene: TRBJ1-1; CDR3 protein: ASSVQEGTEAF
V gene: TRBV19; J gene: TRBJ2-6; CDR3 protein: ATALANVLT
V gene: TRBV7-3; J gene: TRBJ2-2; CDR3 protein: ASGRVGVSGELF
V gene: TRBV7-9; J gene: TRBJ2-7; CDR3 protein: ASAAGAFYEQY
V gene: TRBV27; J gene: TRBJ2-3; CDR3 protein: ASKRTSSVTDTQY
V gene: TRBV6-5; J gene: TRBJ1-2; CDR3 protein: ASGLQGASGYT
V gene: TRBV9; J gene: TRBJ2-6; CDR3 protein: ASSSGAVSGANVLT
V gene: TRBV11-2; J gene: TRBJ1-5; CDR3 protein: ASSSAGNIPPQH
V gene: TRBV6-5; J gene: TRBJ1-1; CDR3 protein: ASRGQLNTEAF
V gene: TRBV4-1; J gene: TRBJ2-5; CDR3 protein: ASSQALPETQY
V gene: TRBV9; J gene: TRBJ1-6; CDR3 protein: ASSPWGESSYNSPLH
V gene: TRBV4-1; J gene: TRBJ1-3; CDR3 protein: ASSQDQGFDTIY
V gene: TRBV30; J gene: TRBJ1-6; CDR3 protein: AWSPDNWSSYNSPLH
V gene: TRBV7-8; J gene: TRBJ1-2; CDR3 protein: ASSIGQSYGYT
V gene: TRBV7-2; J gene: TRBJ1-4; CDR3 protein: ASSLGDTYEKLF
V gene: TRBV5-1; J gene: TRBJ2-1; CDR3 protein: ASSLGAGGTNEQF
V gene: TRBV11-3; J gene: TRBJ2-7; CDR3 protein: ASSPTGPYEQY
V gene: TRBV7-2; J gene: TRBJ2-5; CDR3 protein: ASSLGVRETQY
V gene: TRBV14; J gene: TRBJ2-3; CDR3 protein: ASSQRSGGHTDTQY
V gene: TRBV11-2; J gene: TRBJ1-4; CDR3 protein: ASSLTATNEKLF
V gene: TRBV7-6; J gene: TRBJ2-5; CDR3 protein: ASSSTGGRGETQY
V gene: TRBV9; J gene: TRBJ2-2; CDR3 protein: ASSRAGGVDTGELF
V gene: TRBV6-5; J gene: TRBJ2-3; CDR3 protein: ASSLAGGPDTQY
V gene: TRBV27; J gene: TRBJ2-1; CDR3 protein: ASSPLRQGGYNEQF
V gene: TRBV13; J gene: TRBJ1-6; CDR3 protein: ASTRATTGGRISYNSPLH
V gene: TRBV30; J gene: TRBJ2-5; CDR3 protein: AWSEPGRVETQY
V gene: TRBV30; J gene: TRBJ1-2; CDR3 protein: AWAKQGAHYGYT
V gene: TRBV6-5; J gene: TRBJ1-6; CDR3 protein: ASSSNPTGGISPLH
V gene: TRBV19; J gene: TRBJ2-7; CDR3 protein: ASSMRHISYEQY
V gene: TRBV4-1; J gene: TRBJ1-2; CDR3 protein: ASSHTGPGGGYT
V gene: TRBV5-1; J gene: TRBJ2-5; CDR3 protein: ASSLSGTSQETQY
V gene: TRBV5-5; J gene: TRBJ1-1; CDR3 protein: ASSLEQGTVNTEAF
V gene: TRBV6-5; J gene: TRBJ1-2; CDR3 protein: ASSYSRTGGNYGYT
V gene: TRBV7-2; J gene: TRBJ2-5; CDR3 protein: ASSPRVKTSGVQETQY
V gene: TRBV9; J gene: TRBJ2-3; CDR3 protein: ASSVGLQFTDTQY
V gene: TRBV2; J gene: TRBJ2-7; CDR3 protein: ASSGDVLYEQY
V gene: TRBV19; J gene: TRBJ2-1; CDR3 protein: ASSLPGQAYNEQF